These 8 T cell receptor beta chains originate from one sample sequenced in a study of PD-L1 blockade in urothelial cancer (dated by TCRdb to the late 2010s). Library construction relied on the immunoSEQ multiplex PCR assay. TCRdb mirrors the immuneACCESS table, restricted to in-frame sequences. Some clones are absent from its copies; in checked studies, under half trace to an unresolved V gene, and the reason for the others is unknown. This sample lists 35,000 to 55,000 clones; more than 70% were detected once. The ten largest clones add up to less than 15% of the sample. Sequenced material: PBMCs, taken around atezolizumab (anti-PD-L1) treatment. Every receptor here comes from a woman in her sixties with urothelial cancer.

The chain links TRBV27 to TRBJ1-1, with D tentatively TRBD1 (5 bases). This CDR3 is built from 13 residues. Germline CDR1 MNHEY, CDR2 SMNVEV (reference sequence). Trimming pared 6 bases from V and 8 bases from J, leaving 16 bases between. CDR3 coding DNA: TGTGCCAGCAGGAAGACAGCTCGGGGGGAAGCTTTCTTT. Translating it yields CASRKTARGEAFF.

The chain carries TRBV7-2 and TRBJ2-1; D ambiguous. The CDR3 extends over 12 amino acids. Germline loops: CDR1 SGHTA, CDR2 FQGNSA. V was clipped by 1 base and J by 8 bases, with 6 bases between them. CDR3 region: CASSLGSDEQFF. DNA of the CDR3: TGTGCCAGCAGCTTAGGAAGCGATGAGCAGTTCTTC.

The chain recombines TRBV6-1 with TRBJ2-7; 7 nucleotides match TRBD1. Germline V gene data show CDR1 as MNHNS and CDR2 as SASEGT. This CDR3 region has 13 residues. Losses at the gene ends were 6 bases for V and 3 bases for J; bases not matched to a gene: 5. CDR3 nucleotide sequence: TGTGCCAGCAGCAAGAACAGGGGCTACGAGCAGTACTTC. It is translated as CASSKNRGYEQYF.

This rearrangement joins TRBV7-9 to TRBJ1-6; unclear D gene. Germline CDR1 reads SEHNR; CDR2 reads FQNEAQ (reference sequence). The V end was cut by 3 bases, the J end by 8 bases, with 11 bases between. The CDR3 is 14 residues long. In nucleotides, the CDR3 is TGTGCCAGCAGCTTTAATCCCCCCGATTCACCCCTCCACTTT. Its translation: CASSFNPPDSPLHF.

The CDR3 coding sequence is TGTGCCAGCAGCCCTCGGACTAGCGGGGGGCCCGCAGAGACCCAGTACTTC. It translates to CASSPRTSGGPAETQYF. J is TRBJ2-5 and V is TRBV7-9, with TRBD2 identical over 14 bases. Looked up from germline, CDR1 is SEHNR and CDR2 is FQNEAQ (reference sequence). This CDR3 is 17 amino acids long. The junction had 9 bases not matched to a gene; V was cut back by 5 bases and J by 4 bases. The variable domain in full, completed from reference TRBV7-9 and TRBJ2-5, reads DTGVSQNPRHKITKRGQNVTFRCDPISEHNRLYWYRQTLGQGPEFLTYFQNEAQLEKSRLLSDRFSAERPKGSFSTLEIQRTEQGDSAMYLCASSPRTSGGPAETQYFGPGTRLLVL.

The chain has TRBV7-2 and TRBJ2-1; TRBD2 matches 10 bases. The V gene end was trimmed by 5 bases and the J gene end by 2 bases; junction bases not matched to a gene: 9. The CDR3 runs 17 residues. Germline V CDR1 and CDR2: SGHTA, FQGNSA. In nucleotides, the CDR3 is TGTGCCAGCAGCGACGTGACTAGCGGGTTCCCCTACAATGAGCAGTTCTTC. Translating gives CASSDVTSGFPYNEQFF.

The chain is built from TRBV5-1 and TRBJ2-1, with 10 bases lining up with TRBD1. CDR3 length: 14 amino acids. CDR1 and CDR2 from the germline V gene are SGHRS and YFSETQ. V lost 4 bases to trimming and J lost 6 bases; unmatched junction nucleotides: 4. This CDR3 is CASSADRGGNEQFF. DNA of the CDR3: TGCGCCAGCAGCGCGGACAGGGGGGGCAATGAGCAGTTCTTC. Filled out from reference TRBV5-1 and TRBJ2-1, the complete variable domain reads KAGVTQTPRYLIKTRGQQVTLSCSPISGHRSVSWYQQTPGQGLQFLFEYFSETQRNKGNFPGRFSGRQFSNSRSEMNVSTLELGDSALYLCASSADRGGNEQFFGPGTRLTVL.

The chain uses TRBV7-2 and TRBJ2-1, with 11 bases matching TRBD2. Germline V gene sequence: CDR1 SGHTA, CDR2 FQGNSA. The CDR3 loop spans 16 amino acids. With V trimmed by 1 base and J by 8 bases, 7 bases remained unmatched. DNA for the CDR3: TGTGCCAGCAGCTTAGAGGTACTAGCGGGGGCGGATGAGCAGTTCTTC. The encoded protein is CASSLEVLAGADEQFF.